The 12 T cell receptor beta chains below come from one sample, sequenced in a study of T cell repertoires in cytomegalovirus infection. MiXCR, applied by TCRdb to the reads, yields one record per CDR3 protein. Of approximately 730,000 distinct CDR3 sequences in the sample, 30% to 35% were seen once. Their cognate antigens are unknown. Sequencing was performed on cultured PBMCs, taken from culture after CMV antigen stimulation. These receptors were collected from a human donor in good health (CMV status not recorded). Some clones in this sample may be carry-over from other donors' samples.

The rearrangement uses TRBV9 and TRBJ2-1; the D gene is possibly TRBD2 (5 bases). This CDR3 comprises 14 residues. Germline-derived CDR1 and CDR2 are SGDLS and YYNGEE. Trimming removed 1 base at V and 5 bases at J, with 10 bases between. The CDR3 DNA is TGTGCCAGCAGCGTACCTGGACTTAACAATGAGCAGTTCTTC. This codes for CASSVPGLNNEQFF.

The chain links TRBV10-3 to TRBJ2-1; 8 bases are a match to TRBD2. This CDR3 has 14 residues. V was pared by 3 bases and J by 5 bases, with 3 bases of the junction left unmatched. Germline CDR1 reads ENHRY; CDR2 reads SYGVKD. This CDR3 is CAISDGRADNEQFF. The CDR3 nucleotides read TGTGCCATCAGTGACGGGAGGGCGGACAATGAGCAGTTCTTC.

In its sample, this clonotype was seen a few times. This sequence joins TRBV11-2 and TRBJ2-1; 7 bases map to TRBD1. V lost 6 bases to trimming and J lost 4 bases; unmatched junction nucleotides: 9. Germline loops: CDR1 SGHAT, CDR2 FQNNGV. The CDR3 loop spans 15 amino acids. CDR3 in amino acids: CASRIGTAYYNEQFF. CDR3 nucleotides: TGTGCCAGCAGGATAGGGACAGCGTATTACAATGAGCAGTTCTTC.

This clonotype occurred a few times. The genes are TRBV9 and TRBJ2-3, with D possibly matching TRBD2 (5 bases). The V gene lost 0 bases and the J gene lost 3 bases, with 14 bases spanning the gap. CDR3 size: 16 residues. In germline, CDR1 is SGDLS, CDR2 YYNGEE. The CDR3 nucleotides are TGTGCCAGCAGCGTAGCCGAGAGGGCGGTTACAGATACGCAGTATTTT. Amino acids: CASSVAERAVTDTQYF.

V usage is TRBV6-1 and J usage is TRBJ1-1; D not certain. The V end lost 10 bases, the J end lost 1 base, and 10 bases lay between the germline ends. Germline-derived CDR1 and CDR2 are MNHNS and SASEGT. The CDR3 is made up of 12 amino acids. CDR3 bases: TGTGCCACCCTCCCAAGGAACACTGAAGCTTTCTTT. It encodes CATLPRNTEAFF.

The rearrangement links TRBV19 to TRBJ2-7; TRBD2 matches at 7 bases. Germline assignment: CDR1 LNHDA and CDR2 SQIVND (reference sequence). The CDR3 runs 15 residues. With V trimmed by 4 bases and J by 4 bases, 10 bases remained unmatched. Here the CDR3 reads CASSTPGGSGYEQYF. In DNA, the CDR3 is TGTGCCAGTAGTACCCCGGGGGGTAGCGGTTACGAGCAGTACTTC.

J is TRBJ1-2 and V is TRBV9; possible D gene TRBD1, 5 bases. Looked up from germline, CDR1 is SGDLS and CDR2 is YYNGEE. The V gene lost 0 bases and the J gene lost 4 bases, with 13 bases spanning the gap. The CDR3 is 15 amino acids. The CDR3 DNA reads as TGTGCCAGCAGCGTAGGAGGGGCGAACGGCTATGGCTACACCTTC. Translation gives CASSVGGANGYGYTF.

The chain recombines TRBV29-1 with TRBJ2-7, with unresolved D. The V end was cut by 6 bases, the J end by 5 bases, with 8 bases between. Germline V gene lookup returns CDR1 SQVTM and CDR2 ANQGSEA. The CDR3 sequence is 10 residues long. CDR3 in amino acids: CSVLSDEQYF. The DNA of the CDR3 is TGCAGCGTGCTGAGCGACGAGCAGTACTTC.

A remark on this clonotype: A read error may be the cause here, since a much bigger clone is one base away. This rearrangement joins TRBV7-6 to TRBJ1-6; D gene unclear. CDR1 is SGHVS, CDR2 FNYEAQ, per germline. This CDR3 contains 14 residues. CDR3 bases: TGTGCCAGCAGCGACGCGATTGGGAATTCACCCCCCCACTTT. This encodes CASSDAIGNSPPHF. Filled out from reference TRBV7-6 and TRBJ1-6, the complete variable domain reads GAGVSQSPRYKVTKRGQDVALRCDPISGHVSLYWYRQALGQGPEFLTYFNYEAQQDKSGLPNDRFSAERPEGSISTLTIQRTEQRDSAMYRCASSDAIGNSPPHFGNGTRLTVT.

This clonotype was detected many times. The chain employs TRBV7-2 and TRBJ2-7; D assignment may be TRBD1 or TRBD2 (5 bases each). This CDR3 region has 13 residues. The V and J ends lost 2 bases and 3 bases respectively, with 8 bases between them. From germline, CDR1 is SGHTA and CDR2 FQGNSA. CDR3 DNA sequence: TGTGCCAGCAGCTTAAGGGACGGCTACGAGCAGTACTTC. Translation: CASSLRDGYEQYF.

The genes are TRBV27 and TRBJ2-5, with 10 positions matching TRBD2. CDR1 is MNHEY and CDR2 is SMNVEV in the germline V gene (reference sequence). There are 15 residues in the CDR3. With 6 bases clipped from V and 4 bases from J, the junction kept 8 bases outside the gene matches. Here the CDR3 DNA reads TGTGCCAGCAGCTTAGCGGGGGGAAACCCAGAGACCCAGTACTTC. This encodes CASSLAGGNPETQYF.

This clonotype was seen many times. V usage is TRBV7-2 and J usage is TRBJ2-3; D ambiguous. The length of the CDR3 is 15 residues. V was trimmed by 1 base and J by 0 bases, leaving 8 bases between them. In germline, CDR1 is SGHTA, CDR2 FQGNSA. The CDR3 nucleotides are TGTGCCAGCAGCTTAGAGCCAGGTAGCACAGATACGCAGTATTTT. Residues: CASSLEPGSTDTQYF.